A single sample gave rise to the 5 T cell receptor beta chains below, sequenced in a study of T-cell reconstitution after alpha-beta-depleted transplantation in children. TCRbeta library construction was performed incorporating unique molecular identifiers. MiXCR, applied by TCRdb to the PCR reads, yields one record per CDR3 protein. Among about 410,000 distinct CDR3 sequences listed, 20% were seen once. This material consisted of PBMCs from the stem cell graft donor, taken from the stem cell graft. These receptor sequences come from a human donor who donated a stem cell graft to a child with acute myeloid leukemia.

Regarding this clonotype: One end of the junction is discordant with germline, which a read error may explain. The V and J genes are TRBV25-1 and TRBJ1-4; D is undetermined. Germline CDR1 and CDR2: MGHDK and SYGVNS. The CDR3 totals 12 residues. The CDR3 protein is CTSSDQTEKLFF. As DNA, the CDR3 is TGTACCAGCAGTGACCAAACGGAAAAACTGTTTTTT.

In its sample, this clonotype was seen once. The V call is TRBV12-3 or TRBV12-4, the J call TRBJ2-1; no firm D call. V dropped 6 bases and J dropped 5 bases, with 17 bases sitting between them. The CDR3 is 15 residues long. The CDR3 bases are TGTGCCAGCAGAAATATAGAGAAAACAAACAATGAGCAGTTCTTC. It yields the protein CASRNIEKTNNEQFF.

This clonotype was detected only a few times. The chain recombines TRBV7-2 with TRBJ2-7, with 7 bases fitting TRBD1. The CDR3 runs 14 residues. V dropped 4 bases and J dropped 9; count of bases not matched to a gene: 12. Germline CDR1 and CDR2: SGHTA and FQGNSA. CDR3 coding DNA: TGTGCCAGCAGCTCCCCGGGACAGCCAACGCGGCAGTACTTC. Translated, it gives CASSSPGQPTRQYF.

J is TRBJ1-5 and V is TRBV10-3; unclear D gene. V lost 4 bases, J lost 3 bases, and 10 bases lay in between. CDR3 size: 14 residues. The germline V gene has CDR1 ENHRY and CDR2 SYGVKD. The CDR3 DNA sequence: TGTGCCATCAGTGGGGAGCCTTCCAATCAGCCCCAGCATTTT. As protein: CAISGEPSNQPQHF.

The J gene is TRBJ2-2, the V gene TRBV7-9; 7 bases fit TRBD1. Germline V CDR1 and CDR2: SEHNR, FQNEAQ (reference sequence). J was trimmed by 0 bases and V by 6 bases; bases with no gene match: 10. CDR3 length equals 17 residues. The CDR3 DNA reads TGTGCCAGCAGTTCCAAACCGGGACAGCCGAACACCGGGGAGCTGTTTTTT. Translation: CASSSKPGQPNTGELFF.